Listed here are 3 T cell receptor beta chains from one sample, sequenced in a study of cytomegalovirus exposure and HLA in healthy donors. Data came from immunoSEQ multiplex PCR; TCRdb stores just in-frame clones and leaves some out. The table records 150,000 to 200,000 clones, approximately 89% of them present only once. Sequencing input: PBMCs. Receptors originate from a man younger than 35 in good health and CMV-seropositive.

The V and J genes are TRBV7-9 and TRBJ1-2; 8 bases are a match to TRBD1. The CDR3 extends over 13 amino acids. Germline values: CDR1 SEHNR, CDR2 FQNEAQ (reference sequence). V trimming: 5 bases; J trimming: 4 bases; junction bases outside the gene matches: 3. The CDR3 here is CASSGGQGYGYTF. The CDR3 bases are TGTGCCAGCAGCGGAGGACAGGGCTATGGCTACACCTTC.

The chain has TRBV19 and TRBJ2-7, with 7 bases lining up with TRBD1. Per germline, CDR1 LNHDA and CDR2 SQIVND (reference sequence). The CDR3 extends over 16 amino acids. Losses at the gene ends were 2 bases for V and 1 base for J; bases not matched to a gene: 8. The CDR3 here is CASSIMRRQGSYEQYF. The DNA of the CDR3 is TGTGCCAGTAGTATAATGAGGAGACAGGGTTCCTACGAGCAGTACTTC.

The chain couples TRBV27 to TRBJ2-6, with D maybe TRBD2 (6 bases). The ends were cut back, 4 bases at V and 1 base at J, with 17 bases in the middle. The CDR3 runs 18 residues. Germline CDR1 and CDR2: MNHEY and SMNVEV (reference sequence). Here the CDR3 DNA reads TGTGCCAGCAGTTCATGGCGGGGCCGGGGGTCTGGGGCCAACGTCCTGACTTTC. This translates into CASSSWRGRGSGANVLTF. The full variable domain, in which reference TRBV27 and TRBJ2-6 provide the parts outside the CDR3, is EAQVTQNPRYLITVTGKKLTVTCSQNMNHEYMSWYRQDPGLGLRQIYYSMNVEVTDKGDVPEGYKVSRKEKRNFPLILESPSPNQTSLYFCASSSWRGRGSGANVLTFGAGSRLTVL.